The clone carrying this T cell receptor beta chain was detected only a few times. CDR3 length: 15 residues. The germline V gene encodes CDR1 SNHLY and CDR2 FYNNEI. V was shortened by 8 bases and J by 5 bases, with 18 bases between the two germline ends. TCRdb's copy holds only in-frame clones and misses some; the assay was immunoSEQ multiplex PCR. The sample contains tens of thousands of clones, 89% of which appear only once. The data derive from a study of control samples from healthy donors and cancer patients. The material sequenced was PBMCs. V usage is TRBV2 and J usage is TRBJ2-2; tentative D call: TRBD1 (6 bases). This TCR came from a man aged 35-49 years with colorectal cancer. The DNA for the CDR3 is TGTGCCAGCTCCCTGGGCAGAACAGGGACCGGGGAGCTGTTTTTT. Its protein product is CASSLGRTGTGELFF.